The rows below give T cell receptor beta chains drawn from one sample of a study of T cell responses to AZD1222 COVID-19 vaccine. Sequenced by immunoSEQ multiplex PCR; TCRdb stores in-frame clones only, minus some. Seen here are 130,000 to 150,000 clones, under 95% observed once, and the top ten hold just over 3%. The input for sequencing was peripheral blood, taken on day 0 of AZD1222 vaccination. These receptors came from an adult in good health. Each CDR3 is given with its conserved first and last residue. A D gene is named only where the DNA matches it firmly. Size is omitted from some rows. Given values are once, few, many or a class for expanded clones.

d_call j_call v_call clone_size cdr3_length cdr3_nt cdr3_aa
NA TRBJ2-1 TRBV14 NA 15 TGTGCCAGCAGCCGCGGACTTGTGACGCGGAATGAGCAGTTCTTC CASSRGLVTRNEQFF
TRBD2 TRBJ2-7 TRBV19 NA 12 TGTGCTTCGGCGGGAGGGCCCCGTGAGCAGTACTTC CASAGGPREQYF
NA TRBJ2-2 TRBV4-3 NA 15 TGCGCCAGCAGCCCCTTGGCACCAACCCCCGGGGAGCTGTTTTTT CASSPLAPTPGELFF
NA TRBJ1-2 TRBV19 NA 11 TGTGCCAGTAAAAGTGGCAGTGGCTACACCTTC CASKSGSGYTF
NA TRBJ2-5 TRBV5-1 NA 15 TGCGCCAGCAGCTTGGAGGGAGCGGAGGCAGAGACCCAGTACTTC CASSLEGAEAETQYF
TRBD1 TRBJ2-2 TRBV3-1/TRBV3-2 NA 16 TGTGCCAGCAGCCAAGAGCAGGGGGCGAGAACCGGGGAGCTGTTTTTT CASSQEQGARTGELFF
TRBD1 TRBJ2-7 TRBV6-2/TRBV6-3 NA 16 TGTGCCAGCAGTTACTTTGGGACAGGACCCTCCTACGAGCAGTACTTC CASSYFGTGPSYEQYF
TRBD2 TRBJ2-7 TRBV7-2 once 15 TGTGCCAGCAGCTTAGCGGCGGGAGGGTCCCACGAGCAGTACTTC CASSLAAGGSHEQYF
NA TRBJ2-7 TRBV6-1 NA 14 TGTGCCAGCAGTGAACTTTGGCAGTCCTACGAGCAGTACTTC CASSELWQSYEQYF
NA TRBJ1-2 TRBV5-1 NA 15 TGCGCCAGCAGCTACCGGACCGGATCTCTTGATGGCTACACCTTC CASSYRTGSLDGYTF
TRBD2 TRBJ2-1 TRBV6-5 NA 15 TGTGCCAGCACCCTTAGCGGGATCTCCTACAATGAGCAGTTCTTC CASTLSGISYNEQFF
NA TRBJ2-7 TRBV6-2/TRBV6-3 NA 15 TGTGCCAGCAGTTACGAAGACAGGCCTTCCTACGAGCAGTACTTC CASSYEDRPSYEQYF
NA TRBJ1-2 TRBV11-2 NA 13 TGTGCCAGCAGCTTAGGGGGCAACTATGGCTACACCTTC CASSLGGNYGYTF
TRBD1 TRBJ1-2 TRBV14 NA 16 TGTGCCAGCAGCCAACAGGGGGGCTGGGCTAACTATGGCTACACCTTC CASSQQGGWANYGYTF
NA TRBJ1-2 TRBV5-1 NA 15 TGCGCCAGCAGCTTACGGACCGAACCTAACTATGGCTACACCTTC CASSLRTEPNYGYTF
TRBD2 TRBJ2-1 TRBV29-1 NA 18 TGCAGCGTACGAGAGCTAGCGGGAGACCTCCTCTCCTACAATGAGCAGTTCTTC CSVRELAGDLLSYNEQFF
NA TRBJ2-3 TRBV27 NA 14 TGTGCCAGCAGAAAGACGGGGGGCACATATACGCAGTATTTT CASRKTGGTYTQYF
TRBD2 TRBJ2-1 TRBV5-4 NA 16 TGTGCCAGCAGCATGACTAGCGGGAGGGGGTGGAATGAGCAGTTCTTC CASSMTSGRGWNEQFF
TRBD2 TRBJ2-7 TRBV6-5 NA 15 TGTGCCAGCAGGAAGGGACTAGCCGAGGACTACGAGCAGTACTTC CASRKGLAEDYEQYF
TRBD1 TRBJ1-1 TRBV7-2 NA 15 TGTGCCAGCAGCTTCCCAGGGGGCAGAGGCACTGAAGCTTTCTTT CASSFPGGRGTEAFF
TRBD1 TRBJ1-2 TRBV27 NA 17 TGTGCCAGCAGTGCTACCTCCTTGGGACAGACTGACTATGGCTACACCTTC CASSATSLGQTDYGYTF
NA TRBJ1-3 TRBV28 NA 16 TGTGCCAGCAGTTTATGGGGGAGGGTCTCTGGAAACACCATATATTTT CASSLWGRVSGNTIYF
NA TRBJ1-4 TRBV30 NA 14 TGTGCCTGGAGTGGCAACAGGGTTAATGAAAAACTGTTTTTT CAWSGNRVNEKLFF
TRBD1 TRBJ1-6 TRBV27 NA 14 TGTGCCAGCAGGCCGGGACAGGAGAATTCACCCCTCCACTTT CASRPGQENSPLHF
NA TRBJ1-5 TRBV28 few 15 TGTGCCAGCAGTTCCACCGCTGGGGTTAATCAGCCCCAGCATTTT CASSSTAGVNQPQHF
NA TRBJ1-1 TRBV5-5 NA 14 TGTGCCAGCAGCTTGGGGGTGCTAAACACTGAAGCTTTCTTT CASSLGVLNTEAFF
NA TRBJ1-3 TRBV5-3 few 19 TGTGCCAGAAGCATCGATCCAGGGACCTTACCACTCTCTGGAAACACCATATATTTT CARSIDPGTLPLSGNTIYF
NA TRBJ1-4 TRBV5-1 NA 15 TGCGCCAGCAGCATAAGGATGGGGTTGGCGGAAAAACTGTTTTTT CASSIRMGLAEKLFF
NA TRBJ1-5 TRBV6-4 few 14 TGTGCCAGCAGTCGGGACGGCGGCAATCAGCCCCAGCATTTT CASSRDGGNQPQHF
NA TRBJ1-3 TRBV19 NA 14 TGTGCCAGTAGTATGGGGGGTCAAGGAAACACCATATATTTT CASSMGGQGNTIYF
TRBD2 TRBJ2-7 TRBV6-2/TRBV6-3 once 16 TGTGCCAGCAGTTACAACGGCCGGGGGGTCTCCTACGAGCAGTACTTC CASSYNGRGVSYEQYF
NA TRBJ1-5 TRBV6-6 NA 14 TGTGCCAGCAGTTACTCTGAGGCGAGTCAGCCCCAGCATTTT CASSYSEASQPQHF
NA TRBJ1-4 TRBV25-1 NA 13 TGTGCCAGCCTGGGGTTCGGGGATGAAAAACTGTTTTTT CASLGFGDEKLFF
NA TRBJ1-5 TRBV2 NA 12 TGTGCCAGCAGTGAGGGTAGTCAGCCCCAGCATTTT CASSEGSQPQHF
NA TRBJ1-5 TRBV4-1 NA 15 TGCGCCAGCAGCCAAGGGCAGGCGAGCAATCAGCCCCAGCATTTT CASSQGQASNQPQHF
NA TRBJ1-1 TRBV30 once 18 TGTGCCTGGAGTGTACAAATATGGGGTGGGGGCATGAACACTGAAGCTTTCTTT CAWSVQIWGGGMNTEAFF